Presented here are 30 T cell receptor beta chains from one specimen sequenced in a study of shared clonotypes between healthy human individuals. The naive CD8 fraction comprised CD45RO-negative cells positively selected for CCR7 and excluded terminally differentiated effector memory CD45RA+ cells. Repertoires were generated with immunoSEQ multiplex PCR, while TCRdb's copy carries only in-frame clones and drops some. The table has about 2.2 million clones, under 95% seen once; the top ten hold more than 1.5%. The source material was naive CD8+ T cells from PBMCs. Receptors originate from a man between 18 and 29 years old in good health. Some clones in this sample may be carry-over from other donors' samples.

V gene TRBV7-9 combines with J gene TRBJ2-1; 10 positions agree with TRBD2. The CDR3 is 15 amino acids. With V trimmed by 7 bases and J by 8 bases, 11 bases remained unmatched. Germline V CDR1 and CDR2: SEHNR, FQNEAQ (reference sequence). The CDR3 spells CASNPAGGWSDEQFF. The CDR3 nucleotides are TGTGCCAGCAATCCAGCGGGAGGGTGGAGCGATGAGCAGTTCTTC.

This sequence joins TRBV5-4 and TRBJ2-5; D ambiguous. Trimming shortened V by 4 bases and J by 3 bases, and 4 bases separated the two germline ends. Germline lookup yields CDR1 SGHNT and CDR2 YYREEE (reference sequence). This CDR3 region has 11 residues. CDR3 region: CASSVKETQYF. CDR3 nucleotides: TGTGCCAGCAGCGTAAAAGAGACCCAGTACTTC.

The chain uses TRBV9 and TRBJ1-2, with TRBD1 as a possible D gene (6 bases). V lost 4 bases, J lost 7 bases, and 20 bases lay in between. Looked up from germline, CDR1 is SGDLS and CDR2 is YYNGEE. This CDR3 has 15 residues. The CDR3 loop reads CASSPSGRGAGGYTF. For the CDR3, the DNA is TGTGCCAGCAGCCCCTCGGGGAGGGGGGCCGGTGGCTACACCTTC.

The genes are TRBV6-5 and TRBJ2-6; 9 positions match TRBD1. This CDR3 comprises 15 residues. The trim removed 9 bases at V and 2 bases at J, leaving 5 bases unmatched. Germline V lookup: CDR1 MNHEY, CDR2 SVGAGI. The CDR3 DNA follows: TGTGCCAGTACCACAGGGGGCGCTGGGGCCAACGTCCTGACTTTC. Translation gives CASTTGGAGANVLTF.

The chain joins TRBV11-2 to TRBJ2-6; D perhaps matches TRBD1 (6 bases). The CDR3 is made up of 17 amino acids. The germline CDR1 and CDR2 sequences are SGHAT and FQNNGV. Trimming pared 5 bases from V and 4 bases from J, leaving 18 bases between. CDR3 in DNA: TGTGCCAGCAGCCACAGGGACGGCCTTATGGGGGCCAACGTCCTGACTTTC. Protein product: CASSHRDGLMGANVLTF.

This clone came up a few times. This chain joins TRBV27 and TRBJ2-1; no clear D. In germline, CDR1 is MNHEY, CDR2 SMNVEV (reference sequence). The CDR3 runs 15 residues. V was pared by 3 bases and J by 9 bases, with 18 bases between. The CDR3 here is CASSLGRTVGREQFF. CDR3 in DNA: TGTGCCAGCAGTTTGGGTAGGACCGTCGGCCGTGAGCAGTTCTTC.

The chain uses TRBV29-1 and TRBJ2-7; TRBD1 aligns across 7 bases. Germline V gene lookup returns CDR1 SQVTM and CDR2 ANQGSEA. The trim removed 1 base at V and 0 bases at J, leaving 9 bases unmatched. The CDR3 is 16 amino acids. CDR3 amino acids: CSVEGLPGQSSYEQYF. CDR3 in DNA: TGCAGCGTTGAAGGACTCCCGGGACAGAGCTCCTACGAGCAGTACTTC.

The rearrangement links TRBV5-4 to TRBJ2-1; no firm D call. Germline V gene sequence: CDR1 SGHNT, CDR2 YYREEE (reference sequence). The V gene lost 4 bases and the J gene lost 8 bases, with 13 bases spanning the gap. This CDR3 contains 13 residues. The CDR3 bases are TGTGCCAGCAGCGGGTGGATCCCCGATGAGCAGTTCTTC. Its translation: CASSGWIPDEQFF.

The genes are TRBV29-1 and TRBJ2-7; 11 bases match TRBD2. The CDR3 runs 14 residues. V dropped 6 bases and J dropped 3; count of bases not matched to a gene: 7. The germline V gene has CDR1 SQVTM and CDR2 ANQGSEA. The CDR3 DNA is TGCAGCGTGTCCGGGACTAGCGGATTCTACGAGCAGTACTTC. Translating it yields CSVSGTSGFYEQYF.

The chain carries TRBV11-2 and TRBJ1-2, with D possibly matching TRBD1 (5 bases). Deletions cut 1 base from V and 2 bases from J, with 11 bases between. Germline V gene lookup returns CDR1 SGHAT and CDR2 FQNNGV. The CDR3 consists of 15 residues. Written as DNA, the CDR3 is TGTGCCAGCAGCTTAGGAGAGGCAGGGAACTATGGCTACACCTTC. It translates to CASSLGEAGNYGYTF. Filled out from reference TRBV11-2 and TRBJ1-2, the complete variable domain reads EAGVAQSPRYKIIEKRQSVAFWCNPISGHATLYWYQQILGQGPKLLIQFQNNGVVDDSQLPKDRFSAERLKGVDSTLKIQPAKLEDSAVYLCASSLGEAGNYGYTFGSGTRLTVV.

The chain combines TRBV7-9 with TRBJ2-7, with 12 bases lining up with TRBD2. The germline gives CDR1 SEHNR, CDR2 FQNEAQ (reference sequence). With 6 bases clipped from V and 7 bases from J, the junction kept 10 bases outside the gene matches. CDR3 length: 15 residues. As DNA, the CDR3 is TGTGCCAGCAGTTCTAGACTAGCGGGAGTTCCGGAGCAGTACTTC. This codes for CASSSRLAGVPEQYF.

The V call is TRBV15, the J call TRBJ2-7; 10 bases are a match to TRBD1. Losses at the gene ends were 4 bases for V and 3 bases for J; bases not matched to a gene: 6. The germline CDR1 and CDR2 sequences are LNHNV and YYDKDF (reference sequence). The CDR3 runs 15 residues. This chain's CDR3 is CATSNTRDRGYEQYF. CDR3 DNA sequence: TGTGCCACCAGCAATACCCGGGACAGGGGCTACGAGCAGTACTTC.

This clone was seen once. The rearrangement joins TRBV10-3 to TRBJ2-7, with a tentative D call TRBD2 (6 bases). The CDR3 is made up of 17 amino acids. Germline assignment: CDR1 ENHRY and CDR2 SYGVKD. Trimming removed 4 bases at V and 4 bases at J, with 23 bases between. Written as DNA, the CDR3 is TGTGCCATCAGTGGTGGTTCCTCTGACAGCGGGTCATACGAGCAGTACTTC. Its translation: CAISGGSSDSGSYEQYF.

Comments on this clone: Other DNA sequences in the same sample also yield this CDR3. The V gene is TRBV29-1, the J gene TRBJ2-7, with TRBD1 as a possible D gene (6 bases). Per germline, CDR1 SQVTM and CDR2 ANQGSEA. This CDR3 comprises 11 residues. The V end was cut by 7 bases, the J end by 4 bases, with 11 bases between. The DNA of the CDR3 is TGCAGCGCCGGGACACCTTACGAGCAGTACTTC. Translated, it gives CSAGTPYEQYF.

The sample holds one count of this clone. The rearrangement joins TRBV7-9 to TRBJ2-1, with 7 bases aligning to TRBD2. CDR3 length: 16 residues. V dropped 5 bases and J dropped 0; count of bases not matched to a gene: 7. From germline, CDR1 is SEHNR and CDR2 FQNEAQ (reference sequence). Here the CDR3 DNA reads TGTGCCAGCAGCCGGTGGGAGGGGAGCTCCTACAATGAGCAGTTCTTC. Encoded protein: CASSRWEGSSYNEQFF.

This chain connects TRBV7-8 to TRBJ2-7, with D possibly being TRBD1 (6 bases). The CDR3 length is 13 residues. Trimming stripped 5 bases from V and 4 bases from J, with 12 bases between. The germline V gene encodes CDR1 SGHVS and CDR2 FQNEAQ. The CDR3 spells CASSPPDRYEQYF. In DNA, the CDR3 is TGTGCCAGCAGCCCTCCGGACAGATACGAGCAGTACTTC.

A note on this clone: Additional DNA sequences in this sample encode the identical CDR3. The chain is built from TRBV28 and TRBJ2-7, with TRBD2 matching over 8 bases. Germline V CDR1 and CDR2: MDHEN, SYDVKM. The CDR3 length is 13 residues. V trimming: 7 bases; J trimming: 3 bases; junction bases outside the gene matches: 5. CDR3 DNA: TGTGCCAGCACGCCGGGGGGGGGCTACGAGCAGTACTTC. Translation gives CASTPGGGYEQYF. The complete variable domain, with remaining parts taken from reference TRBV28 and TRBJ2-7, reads DVKVTQSSRYLVKRTGEKVFLECVQDMDHENMFWYRQDPGLGLRLIYFSYDVKMKEKGDIPEGYSVSREKKERFSLILESASTNQTSMYLCASTPGGGYEQYFGPGTRLTVT.

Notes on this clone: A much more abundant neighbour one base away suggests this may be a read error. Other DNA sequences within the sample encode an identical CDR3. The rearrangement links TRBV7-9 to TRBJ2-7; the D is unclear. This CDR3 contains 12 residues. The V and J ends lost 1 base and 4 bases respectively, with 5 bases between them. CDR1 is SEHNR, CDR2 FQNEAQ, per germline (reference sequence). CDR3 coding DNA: TGTGCCAGCAGCTTAGGGGCGTACGAGCAGTACTTC. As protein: CASSLGAYEQYF.

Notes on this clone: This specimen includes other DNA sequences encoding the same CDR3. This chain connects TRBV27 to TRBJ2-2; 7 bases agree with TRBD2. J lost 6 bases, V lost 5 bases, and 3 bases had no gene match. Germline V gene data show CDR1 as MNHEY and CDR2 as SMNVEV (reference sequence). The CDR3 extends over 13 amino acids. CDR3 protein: CASSPRGAGELFF. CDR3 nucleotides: TGTGCCAGCAGTCCTCGGGGGGCCGGGGAGCTGTTTTTT.

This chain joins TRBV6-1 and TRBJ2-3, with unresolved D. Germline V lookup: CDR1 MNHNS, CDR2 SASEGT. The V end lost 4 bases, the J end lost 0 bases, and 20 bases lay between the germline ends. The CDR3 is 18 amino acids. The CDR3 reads CASSVFLVKGLSTDTQYF. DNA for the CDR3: TGTGCCAGCAGTGTTTTTTTGGTTAAGGGCCTGAGCACAGATACGCAGTATTTT.

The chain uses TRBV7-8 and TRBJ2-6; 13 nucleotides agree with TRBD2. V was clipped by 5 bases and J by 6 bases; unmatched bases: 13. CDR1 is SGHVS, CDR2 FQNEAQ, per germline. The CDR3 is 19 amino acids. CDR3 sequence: CASSGGLAGVVGEANVLTF. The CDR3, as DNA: TGTGCCAGCAGCGGAGGACTAGCGGGAGTCGTTGGCGAGGCCAACGTCCTGACTTTC.

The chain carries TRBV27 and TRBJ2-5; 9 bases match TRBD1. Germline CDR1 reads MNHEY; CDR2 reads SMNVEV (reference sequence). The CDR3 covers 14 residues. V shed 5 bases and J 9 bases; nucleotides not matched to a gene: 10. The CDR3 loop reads CASSMGQGLGAQYF. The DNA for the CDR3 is TGTGCCAGCAGTATGGGACAGGGACTGGGGGCCCAGTACTTC.

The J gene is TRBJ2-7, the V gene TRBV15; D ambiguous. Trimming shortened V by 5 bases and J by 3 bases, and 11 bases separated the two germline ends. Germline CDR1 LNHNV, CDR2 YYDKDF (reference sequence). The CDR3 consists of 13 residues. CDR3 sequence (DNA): TGTGCCACCAGCCTTACCCAGAGCTACGAGCAGTACTTC. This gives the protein CATSLTQSYEQYF.

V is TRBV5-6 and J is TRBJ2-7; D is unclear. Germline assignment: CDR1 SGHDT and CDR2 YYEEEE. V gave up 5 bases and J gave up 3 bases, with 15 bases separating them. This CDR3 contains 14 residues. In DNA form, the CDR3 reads TGTGCCAGCAGACCTCACGCCCGGTGCTACGAGCAGTACTTC. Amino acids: CASRPHARCYEQYF.

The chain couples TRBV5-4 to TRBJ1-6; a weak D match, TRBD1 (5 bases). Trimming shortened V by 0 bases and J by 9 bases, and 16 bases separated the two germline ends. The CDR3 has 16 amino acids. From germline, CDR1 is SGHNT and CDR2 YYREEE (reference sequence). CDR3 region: CASSLGGDGRPSPLHF. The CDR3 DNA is TGTGCCAGCAGCTTGGGCGGGGACGGACGCCCTTCACCCCTCCACTTT.

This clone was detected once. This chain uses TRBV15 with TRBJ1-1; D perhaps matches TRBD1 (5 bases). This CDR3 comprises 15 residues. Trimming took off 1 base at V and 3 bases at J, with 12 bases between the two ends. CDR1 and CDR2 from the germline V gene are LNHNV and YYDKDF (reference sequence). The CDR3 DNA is TGTGCCACCAGCAGAGTAAGGGACGGCGACACTGAAGCTTTCTTT. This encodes CATSRVRDGDTEAFF. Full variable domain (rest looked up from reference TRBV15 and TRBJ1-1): DAMVIQNPRYQVTQFGKPVTLSCSQTLNHNVMYWYQQKSSQAPKLLFHYYDKDFNNEADTPDNFQSRRPNTSFCFLDIRSPGLGDTAMYLCATSRVRDGDTEAFFGQGTRLTVV.

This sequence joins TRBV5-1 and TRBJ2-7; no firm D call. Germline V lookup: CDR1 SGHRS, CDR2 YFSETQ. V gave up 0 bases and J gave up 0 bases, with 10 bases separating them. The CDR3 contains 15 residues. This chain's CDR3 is CASSLEAYISYEQYF. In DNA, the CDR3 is TGCGCCAGCAGCTTGGAGGCATATATCTCCTACGAGCAGTACTTC.

In nucleotides, the CDR3 is TGTGCCAGCAGTGGCCGGGCAGGTGGTCCCTACGAGCAGTACTTC. It translates to CASSGRAGGPYEQYF. This chain joins TRBV6-1 and TRBJ2-7; D gene ambiguous. Germline assignment: CDR1 MNHNS and CDR2 SASEGT. The CDR3 consists of 15 residues. The ends were cut back, 4 bases at V and 2 bases at J, with 15 bases in the middle.

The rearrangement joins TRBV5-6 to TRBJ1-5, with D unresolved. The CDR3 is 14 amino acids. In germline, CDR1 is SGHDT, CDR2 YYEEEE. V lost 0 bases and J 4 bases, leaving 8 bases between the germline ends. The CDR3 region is CASSLARLNQPQHF. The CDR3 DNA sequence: TGTGCCAGCAGCTTGGCCCGCCTGAATCAGCCCCAGCATTTT.

The CDR3 loop is CASSQGAPIAGAAYNEQFF. The DNA of the CDR3 is TGTGCCAGCAGCCAAGGGGCCCCAATCGCGGGAGCGGCCTACAATGAGCAGTTCTTC. The rearrangement links TRBV4-2 to TRBJ2-1, with TRBD2 matching over 7 bases. V lost 1 base, J lost 2 bases, and 14 bases stayed unmatched. Per germline, CDR1 LGHNA and CDR2 YNFKEQ. The CDR3 covers 19 residues.